What follows is one T cell receptor (beta chain) and its context. Its antigen is currently unknown. Whole blood, unsorted for T cells, was the source of total RNA. From the 5' RACE reads, TCRdb lists one entry per CDR3 protein and no DNA. In all, the sample yields over 350,000 distinct CDR3 sequences. This sample is drawn from a study of monozygotic twins with inflammatory bowel disease. Study observations and caveats: Versus healthy twins, IBD patients showed fewer clonotypes shared with others, especially with disease activity. What may have added variability to patient repertoires is that immunosuppressive treatments differed.

Germline CDR1 and CDR2: MNHEY and SVGAGI. The CDR3 is 16 amino acids. The source is a human donor with ulcerative colitis or Crohn's disease, or a healthy co-twin of an affected twin (not recorded which). The V gene is TRBV6-5, the J gene TRBJ1-5; TCRdb designates TRBD1, a call that cannot be tested without DNA. The sequenced sample was blood. CDR3 residues: CASSDSSRGGNQPQHF.